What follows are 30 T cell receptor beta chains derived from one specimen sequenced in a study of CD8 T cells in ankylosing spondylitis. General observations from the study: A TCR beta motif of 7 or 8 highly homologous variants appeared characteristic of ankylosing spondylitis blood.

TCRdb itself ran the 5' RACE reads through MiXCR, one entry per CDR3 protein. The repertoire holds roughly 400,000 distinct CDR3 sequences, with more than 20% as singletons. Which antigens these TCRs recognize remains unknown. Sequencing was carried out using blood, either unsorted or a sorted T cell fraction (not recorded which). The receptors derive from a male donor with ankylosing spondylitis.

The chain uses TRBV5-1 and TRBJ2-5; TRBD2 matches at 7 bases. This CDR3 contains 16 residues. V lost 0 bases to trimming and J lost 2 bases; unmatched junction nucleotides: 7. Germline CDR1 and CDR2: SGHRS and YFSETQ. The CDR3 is CASSLVGGTTQETQYF. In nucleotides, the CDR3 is TGCGCCAGCAGCTTGGTCGGCGGGACTACTCAAGAGACCCAGTACTTC.

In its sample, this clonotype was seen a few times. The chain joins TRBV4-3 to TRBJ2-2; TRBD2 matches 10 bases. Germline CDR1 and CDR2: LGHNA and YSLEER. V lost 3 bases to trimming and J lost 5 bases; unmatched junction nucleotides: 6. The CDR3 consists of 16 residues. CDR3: CASSQEIAGGTGELFF. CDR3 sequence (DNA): TGCGCCAGCAGCCAGGAAATAGCGGGAGGAACCGGGGAGCTGTTTTTT.

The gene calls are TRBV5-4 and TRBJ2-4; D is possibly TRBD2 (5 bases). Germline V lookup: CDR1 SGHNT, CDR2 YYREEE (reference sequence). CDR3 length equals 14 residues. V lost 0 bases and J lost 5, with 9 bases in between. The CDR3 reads CASSLAGLENIQYF. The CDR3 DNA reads TGTGCCAGCAGCTTGGCGGGGTTGGAAAACATTCAGTACTTC.

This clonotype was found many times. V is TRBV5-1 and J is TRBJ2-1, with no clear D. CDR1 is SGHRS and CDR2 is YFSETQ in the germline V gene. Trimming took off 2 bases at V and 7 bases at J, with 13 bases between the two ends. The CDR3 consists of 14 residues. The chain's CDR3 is CASSFSSQENEQFF. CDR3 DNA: TGCGCCAGCAGCTTTTCGAGCCAAGAGAATGAGCAGTTCTTC. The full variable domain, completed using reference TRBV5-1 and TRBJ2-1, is KAGVTQTPRYLIKTRGQQVTLSCSPISGHRSVSWYQQTPGQGLQFLFEYFSETQRNKGNFPGRFSGRQFSNSRSEMNVSTLELGDSALYLCASSFSSQENEQFFGPGTRLTVL.

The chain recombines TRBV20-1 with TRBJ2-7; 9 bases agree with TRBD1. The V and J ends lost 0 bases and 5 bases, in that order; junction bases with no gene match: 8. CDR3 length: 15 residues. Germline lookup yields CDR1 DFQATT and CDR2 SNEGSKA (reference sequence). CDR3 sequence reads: CSARDADRGDHEQYF. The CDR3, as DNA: TGCAGTGCTAGAGATGCGGACAGGGGTGACCACGAGCAGTACTTC.

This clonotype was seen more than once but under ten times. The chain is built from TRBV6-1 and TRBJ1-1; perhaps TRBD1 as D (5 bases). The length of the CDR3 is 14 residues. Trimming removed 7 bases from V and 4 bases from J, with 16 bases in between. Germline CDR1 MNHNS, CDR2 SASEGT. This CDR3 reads CASTTREQGTEAFF. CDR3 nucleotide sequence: TGTGCCAGCACTACCAGGGAGCAAGGCACTGAAGCTTTCTTT.

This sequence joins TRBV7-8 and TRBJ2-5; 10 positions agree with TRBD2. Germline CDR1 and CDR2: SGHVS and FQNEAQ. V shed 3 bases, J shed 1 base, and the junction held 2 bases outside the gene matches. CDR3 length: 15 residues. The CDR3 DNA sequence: TGTGCCAGCAGCTTTCCTAGCGGGGGCCAAGAGACCCAGTACTTC. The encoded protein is CASSFPSGGQETQYF.

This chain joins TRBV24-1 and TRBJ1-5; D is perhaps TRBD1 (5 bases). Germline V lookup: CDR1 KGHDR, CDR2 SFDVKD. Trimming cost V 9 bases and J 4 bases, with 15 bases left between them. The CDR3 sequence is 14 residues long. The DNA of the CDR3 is TGTGCCACCCGTTCGGCAGGGCGGAATCAGCCCCAGCATTTT. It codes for CATRSAGRNQPQHF.

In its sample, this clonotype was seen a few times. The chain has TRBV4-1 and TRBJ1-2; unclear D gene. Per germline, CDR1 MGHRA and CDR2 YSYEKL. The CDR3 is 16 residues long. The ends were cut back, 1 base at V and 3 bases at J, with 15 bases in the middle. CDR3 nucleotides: TGCGCCAGCAGCCAAGCTTCAGCCCTTCCCCACTATGGCTACACCTTC. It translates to CASSQASALPHYGYTF.

Written as DNA, the CDR3 is TGCGCCAGCAGCCAGACAGGGGACACCGGGGAGCTGTTTTTT. Translated, it gives CASSQTGDTGELFF. The chain carries TRBV5-1 and TRBJ2-2; 8 bases fit TRBD1. Germline V gene lookup returns CDR1 SGHRS and CDR2 YFSETQ. V lost 4 bases to trimming and J lost 3 bases; unmatched junction nucleotides: 2. This CDR3 is 14 amino acids long.

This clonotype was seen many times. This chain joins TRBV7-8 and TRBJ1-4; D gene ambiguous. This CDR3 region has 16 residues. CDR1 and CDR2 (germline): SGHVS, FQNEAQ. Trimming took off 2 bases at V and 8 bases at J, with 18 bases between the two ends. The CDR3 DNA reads TGTGCCAGCAGCTTAATTCATTCCGGGCTCGGGGAAAAACTGTTTTTT. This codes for CASSLIHSGLGEKLFF.

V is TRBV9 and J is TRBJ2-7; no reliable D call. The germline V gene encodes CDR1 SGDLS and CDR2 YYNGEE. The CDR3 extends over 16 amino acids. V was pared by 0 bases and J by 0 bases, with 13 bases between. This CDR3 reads CASSVETPEPSYEQYF. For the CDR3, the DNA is TGTGCCAGCAGCGTAGAGACACCTGAACCCTCCTACGAGCAGTACTTC.

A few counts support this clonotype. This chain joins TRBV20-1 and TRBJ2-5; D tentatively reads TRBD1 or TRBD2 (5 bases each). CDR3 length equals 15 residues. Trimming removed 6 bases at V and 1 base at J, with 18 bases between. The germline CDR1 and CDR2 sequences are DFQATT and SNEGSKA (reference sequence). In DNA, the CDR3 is TGCAGTGCCCCAAAGGGGACCACTTTCCAAGAGACCCAGTACTTC. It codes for CSAPKGTTFQETQYF.

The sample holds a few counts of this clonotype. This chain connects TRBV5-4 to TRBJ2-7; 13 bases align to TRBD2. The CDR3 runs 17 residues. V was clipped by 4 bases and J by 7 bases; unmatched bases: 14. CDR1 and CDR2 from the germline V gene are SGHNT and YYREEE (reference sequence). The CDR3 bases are TGTGCCAGCAGCGGGAAAACTAGCGGGAGGGCCGCGGGTGAGCAGTACTTC. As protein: CASSGKTSGRAAGEQYF.

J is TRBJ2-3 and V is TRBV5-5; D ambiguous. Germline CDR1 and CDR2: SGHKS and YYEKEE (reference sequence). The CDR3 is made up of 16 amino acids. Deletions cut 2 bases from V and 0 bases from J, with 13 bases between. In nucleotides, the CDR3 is TGTGCCAGCAGCTTCGGACGGTGGGGTAGCACAGATACGCAGTATTTT. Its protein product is CASSFGRWGSTDTQYF.

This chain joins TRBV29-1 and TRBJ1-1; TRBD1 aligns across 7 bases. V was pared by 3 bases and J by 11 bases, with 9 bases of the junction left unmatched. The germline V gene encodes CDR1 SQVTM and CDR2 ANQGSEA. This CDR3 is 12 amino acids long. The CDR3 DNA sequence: TGCAGCGTTGACGAGGGGGCGGGGCACGCTTTCTTT. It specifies CSVDEGAGHAFF.

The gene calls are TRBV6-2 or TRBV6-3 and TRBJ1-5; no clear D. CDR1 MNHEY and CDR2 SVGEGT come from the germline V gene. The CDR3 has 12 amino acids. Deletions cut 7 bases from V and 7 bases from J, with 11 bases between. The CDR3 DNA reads TGTGCCAGCAAGGACGGAGGGCAGCCCCAGCATTTT. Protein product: CASKDGGQPQHF.

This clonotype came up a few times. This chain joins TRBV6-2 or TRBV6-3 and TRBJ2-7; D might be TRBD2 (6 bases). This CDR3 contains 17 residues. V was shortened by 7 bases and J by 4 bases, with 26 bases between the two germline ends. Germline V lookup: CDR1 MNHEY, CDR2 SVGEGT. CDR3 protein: CASTDPTRPGSLYEQYF. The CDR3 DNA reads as TGTGCCAGCACCGATCCGACTAGGCCTGGATCGTTGTACGAGCAGTACTTC.

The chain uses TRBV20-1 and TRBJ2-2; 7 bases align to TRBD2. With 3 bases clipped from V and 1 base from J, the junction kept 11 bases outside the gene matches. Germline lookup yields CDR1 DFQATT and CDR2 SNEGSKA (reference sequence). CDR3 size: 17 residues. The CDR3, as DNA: TGCAGTGCTAGTGGGCGGGAGAGTTCGCTGAACACCGGGGAGCTGTTTTTT. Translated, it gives CSASGRESSLNTGELFF.

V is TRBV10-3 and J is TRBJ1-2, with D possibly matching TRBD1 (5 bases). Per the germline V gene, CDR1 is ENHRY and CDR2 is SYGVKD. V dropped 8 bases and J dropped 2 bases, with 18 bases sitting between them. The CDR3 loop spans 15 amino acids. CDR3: CAIERTGTENYGYTF. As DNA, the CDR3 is TGTGCCATCGAGCGAACCGGGACGGAGAACTATGGCTACACCTTC.

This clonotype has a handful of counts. In nucleotides, the CDR3 is TGTGCCAGCAGTTTCACTCAGGGAGTCTATGGCTACACCTTC. Protein: CASSFTQGVYGYTF. The chain employs TRBV6-5 and TRBJ1-2; D might be TRBD1 (5 bases). V gave up 4 bases and J gave up 4 bases, with 13 bases separating them. The CDR3 contains 14 residues. Germline V gene data show CDR1 as MNHEY and CDR2 as SVGAGI.

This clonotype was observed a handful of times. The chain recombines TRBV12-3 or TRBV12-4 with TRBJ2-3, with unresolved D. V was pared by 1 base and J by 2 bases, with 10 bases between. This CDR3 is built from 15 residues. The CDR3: CASSLGTPDTDTQYF. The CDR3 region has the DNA TGTGCCAGCAGTTTAGGCACCCCCGACACAGATACGCAGTATTTT.

CDR3 bases: TGTGCCAGCAGCTTAACGAGACAGCACTACAATGAGCAGTTCTTC. It specifies CASSLTRQHYNEQFF. The chain combines TRBV7-3 with TRBJ2-1; TRBD1 is a possible D gene (5 bases). The CDR3 has 15 amino acids. Between the trimmed V and J ends, which lost 0 bases and 3 bases, there was a span of 9 bases. Germline lookup yields CDR1 SGHTA and CDR2 FQGTGA.

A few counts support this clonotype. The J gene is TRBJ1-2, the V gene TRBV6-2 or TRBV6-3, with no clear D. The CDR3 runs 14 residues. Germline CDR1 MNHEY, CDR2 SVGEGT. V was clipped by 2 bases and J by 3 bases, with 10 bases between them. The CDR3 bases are TGTGCCAGCAGTTACCCCCCAGAGGACTATGGCTACACCTTC. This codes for CASSYPPEDYGYTF.

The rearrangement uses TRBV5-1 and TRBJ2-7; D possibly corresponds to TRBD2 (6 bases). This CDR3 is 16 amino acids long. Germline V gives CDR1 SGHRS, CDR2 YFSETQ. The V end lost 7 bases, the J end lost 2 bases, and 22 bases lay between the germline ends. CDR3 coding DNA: TGCGCCAGCTCAGGGTTTGCGACTGGGACTCCCTACGAGCAGTACTTC. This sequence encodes CASSGFATGTPYEQYF.

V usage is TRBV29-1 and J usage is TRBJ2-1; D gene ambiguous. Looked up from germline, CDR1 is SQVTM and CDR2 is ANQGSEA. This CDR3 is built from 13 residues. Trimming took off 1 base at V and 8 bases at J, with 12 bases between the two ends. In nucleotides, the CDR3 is TGCAGCGTTGAAGGCACCTCAGTGGATGAGCAGTTCTTC. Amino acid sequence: CSVEGTSVDEQFF.

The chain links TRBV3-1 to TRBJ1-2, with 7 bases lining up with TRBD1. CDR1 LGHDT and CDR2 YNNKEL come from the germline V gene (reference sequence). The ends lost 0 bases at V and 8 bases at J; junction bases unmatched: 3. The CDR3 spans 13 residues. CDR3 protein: CASSQEQGRGYTF. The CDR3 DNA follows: TGTGCCAGCAGCCAAGAACAGGGGCGAGGCTACACCTTC.

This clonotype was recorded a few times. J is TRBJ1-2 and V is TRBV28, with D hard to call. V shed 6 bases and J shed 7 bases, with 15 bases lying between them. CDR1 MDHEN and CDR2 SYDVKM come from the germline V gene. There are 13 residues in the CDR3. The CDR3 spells CASRDQGPSGYTF. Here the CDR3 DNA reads TGTGCCAGCAGAGACCAAGGGCCTAGTGGCTACACCTTC.

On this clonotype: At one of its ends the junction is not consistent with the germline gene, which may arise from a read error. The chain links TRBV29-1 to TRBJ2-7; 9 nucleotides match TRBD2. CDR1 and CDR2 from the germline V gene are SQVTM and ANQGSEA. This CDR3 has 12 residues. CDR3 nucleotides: TGCAGCGTTAACGGCCCGGGTAGCGGGAGCCATTTC. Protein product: CSVNGPGSGSHF.

The CDR3 region is CASSTRTSGKYEQYF. Written as DNA, the CDR3 is TGCGCCAGCAGCACACGGACTAGCGGGAAGTACGAGCAGTACTTC. This chain links TRBV4-3 with TRBJ2-7; 12 nucleotides agree with TRBD2. V was pared by 5 bases and J by 4 bases, with 6 bases of the junction left unmatched. The germline gives CDR1 LGHNA, CDR2 YSLEER. The CDR3 is 15 amino acids.